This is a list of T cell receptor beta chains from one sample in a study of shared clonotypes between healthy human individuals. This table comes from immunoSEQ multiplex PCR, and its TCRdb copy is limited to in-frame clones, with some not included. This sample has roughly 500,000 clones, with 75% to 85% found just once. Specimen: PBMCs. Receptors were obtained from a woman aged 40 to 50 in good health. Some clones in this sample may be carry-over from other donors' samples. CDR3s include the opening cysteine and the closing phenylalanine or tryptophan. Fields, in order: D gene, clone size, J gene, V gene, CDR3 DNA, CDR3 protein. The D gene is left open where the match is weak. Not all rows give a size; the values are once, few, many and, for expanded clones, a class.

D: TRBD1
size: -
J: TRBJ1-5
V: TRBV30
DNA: TGTGCCTGGAGCCTGGACAGGAGAAGTCAGCCCCAGCATTTT
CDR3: CAWSLDRRSQPQHF

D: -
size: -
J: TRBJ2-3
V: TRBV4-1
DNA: TGCGCCTCTGCCCGACTGGGTCTGAGGACAGATACGCAGTATTTT
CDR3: CASARLGLRTDTQYF

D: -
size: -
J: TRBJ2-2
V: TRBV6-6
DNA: TGTGCCAGCAGTTGGCCTTGGGACTCAAACACCGGGGAGCTGTTTTTT
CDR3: CASSWPWDSNTGELFF

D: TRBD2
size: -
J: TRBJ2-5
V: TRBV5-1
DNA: TGCGCCAGCAGCTTGGAGGGAGGGAGGGCTTCGGAGACCCAGTACTTC
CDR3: CASSLEGGRASETQYF

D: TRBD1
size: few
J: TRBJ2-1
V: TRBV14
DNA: TGTGCCAGCTCGACAGGGAACTACAATGAGCAGTTCTTC
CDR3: CASSTGNYNEQFF

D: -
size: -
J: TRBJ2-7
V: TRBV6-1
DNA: TGTGCCAGCAGTGAAGTGGGGTTTTACGAGCAGTACTTC
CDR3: CASSEVGFYEQYF

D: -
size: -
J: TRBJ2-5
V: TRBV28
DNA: TGTGCCAGCAGGAGGACCGCGCGGGAGACCCAGTACTTC
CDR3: CASRRTARETQYF

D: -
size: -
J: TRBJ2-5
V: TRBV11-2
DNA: TGTGCCAGCAACCTCCCGTACCAAGAGACCCAGTACTTC
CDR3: CASNLPYQETQYF

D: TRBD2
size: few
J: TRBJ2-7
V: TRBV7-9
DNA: TGTGCCAGCAGCTTAGGTCTCAGCGGGAGCTCCTACGAGCAGTACTTC
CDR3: CASSLGLSGSSYEQYF

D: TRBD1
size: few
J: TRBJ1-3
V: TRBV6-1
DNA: TGTGCCAGCAGTGGGACAGGGACTTCTGGAAACACCATATATTTT
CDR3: CASSGTGTSGNTIYF

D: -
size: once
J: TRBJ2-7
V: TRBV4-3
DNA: TGCGCCAGCAGCCAAGAGCTCAGGAAGTACGAGCAGTACTTC
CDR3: CASSQELRKYEQYF

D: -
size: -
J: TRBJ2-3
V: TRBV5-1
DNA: TGCGCCAGCAGCTTGGGGGGGCCTGCAGATACGCAGTATTTT
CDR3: CASSLGGPADTQYF